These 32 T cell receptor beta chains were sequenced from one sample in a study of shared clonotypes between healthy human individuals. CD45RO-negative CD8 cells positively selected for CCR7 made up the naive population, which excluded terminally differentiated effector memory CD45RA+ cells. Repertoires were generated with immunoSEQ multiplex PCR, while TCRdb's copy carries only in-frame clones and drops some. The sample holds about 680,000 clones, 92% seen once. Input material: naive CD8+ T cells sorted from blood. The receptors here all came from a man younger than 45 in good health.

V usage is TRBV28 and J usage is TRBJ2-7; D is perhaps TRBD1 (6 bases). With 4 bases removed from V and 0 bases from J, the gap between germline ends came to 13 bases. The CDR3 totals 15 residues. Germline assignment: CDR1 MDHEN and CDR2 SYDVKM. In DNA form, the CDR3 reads TGTGCCAGCAGTTCCCGAAGGGGGTCCTCCTACGAGCAGTACTTC. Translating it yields CASSSRRGSSYEQYF.

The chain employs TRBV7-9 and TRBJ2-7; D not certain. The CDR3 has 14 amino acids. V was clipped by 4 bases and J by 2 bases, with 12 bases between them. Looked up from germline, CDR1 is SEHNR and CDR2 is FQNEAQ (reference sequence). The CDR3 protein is CASSSSALPYEQYF. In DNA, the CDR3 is TGTGCCAGCAGCTCTTCGGCCCTCCCCTACGAGCAGTACTTC. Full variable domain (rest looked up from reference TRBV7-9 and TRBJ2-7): DTGVSQNPRHKITKRGQNVTFRCDPISEHNRLYWYRQTLGQGPEFLTYFQNEAQLEKSRLLSDRFSAERPKGSFSTLEIQRTEQGDSAMYLCASSSSALPYEQYFGPGTRLTVT.

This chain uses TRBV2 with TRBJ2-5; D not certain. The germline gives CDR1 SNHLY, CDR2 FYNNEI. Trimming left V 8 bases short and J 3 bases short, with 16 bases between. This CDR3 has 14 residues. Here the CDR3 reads CASGPSQMEETQYF. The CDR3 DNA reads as TGTGCCAGCGGACCATCCCAGATGGAAGAGACCCAGTACTTC.

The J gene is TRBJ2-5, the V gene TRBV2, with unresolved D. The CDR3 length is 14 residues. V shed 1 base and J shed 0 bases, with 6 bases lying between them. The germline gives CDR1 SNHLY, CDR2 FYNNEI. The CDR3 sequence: CASSEVQDQETQYF. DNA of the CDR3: TGTGCCAGCAGTGAAGTCCAAGACCAAGAGACCCAGTACTTC.

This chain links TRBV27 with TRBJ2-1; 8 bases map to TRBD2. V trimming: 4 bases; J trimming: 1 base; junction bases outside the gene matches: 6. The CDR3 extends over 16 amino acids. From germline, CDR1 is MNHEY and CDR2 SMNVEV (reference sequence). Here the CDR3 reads CASSSTSGRSYNEQFF. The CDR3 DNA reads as TGTGCCAGCAGTTCTACTAGCGGCAGATCCTACAATGAGCAGTTCTTC.

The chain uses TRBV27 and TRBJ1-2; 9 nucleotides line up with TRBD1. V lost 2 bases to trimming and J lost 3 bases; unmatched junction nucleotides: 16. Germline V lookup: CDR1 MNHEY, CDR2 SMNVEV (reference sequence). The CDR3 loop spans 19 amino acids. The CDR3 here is CASSLRPGTGSALDYGYTF. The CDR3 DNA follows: TGTGCCAGCAGTTTACGCCCTGGGACAGGGTCGGCGTTGGACTATGGCTACACCTTC.

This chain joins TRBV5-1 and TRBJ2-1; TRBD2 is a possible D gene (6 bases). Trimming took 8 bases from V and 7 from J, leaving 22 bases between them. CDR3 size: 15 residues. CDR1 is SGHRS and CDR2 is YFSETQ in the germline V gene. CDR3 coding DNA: TGCGCCAGTCGAGCTGGGTCGGGAGCTGGTAATGAGCAGTTCTTC. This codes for CASRAGSGAGNEQFF.

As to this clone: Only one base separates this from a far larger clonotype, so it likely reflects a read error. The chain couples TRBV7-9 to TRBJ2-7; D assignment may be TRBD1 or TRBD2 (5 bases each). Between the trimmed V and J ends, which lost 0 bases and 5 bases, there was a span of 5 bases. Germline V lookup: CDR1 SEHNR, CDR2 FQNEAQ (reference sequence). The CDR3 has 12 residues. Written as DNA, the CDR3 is TGTGCCAGCAGCTTAGCGGGGGACGAGCAGTACTTC. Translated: CASSLAGDEQYF.

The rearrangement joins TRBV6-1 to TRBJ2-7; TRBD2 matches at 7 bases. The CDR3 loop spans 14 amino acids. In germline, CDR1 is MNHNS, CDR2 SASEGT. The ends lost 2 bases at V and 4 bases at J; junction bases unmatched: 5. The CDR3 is CASSELAVAYEQYF. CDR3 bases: TGTGCCAGCAGTGAACTAGCGGTAGCTTACGAGCAGTACTTC.

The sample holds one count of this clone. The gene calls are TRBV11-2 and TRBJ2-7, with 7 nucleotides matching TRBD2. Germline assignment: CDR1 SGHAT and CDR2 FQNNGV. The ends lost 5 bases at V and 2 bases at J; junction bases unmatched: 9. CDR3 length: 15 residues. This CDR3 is CASSEGSGITYEQYF. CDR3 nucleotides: TGTGCCAGCAGCGAGGGGAGCGGGATAACCTACGAGCAGTACTTC.

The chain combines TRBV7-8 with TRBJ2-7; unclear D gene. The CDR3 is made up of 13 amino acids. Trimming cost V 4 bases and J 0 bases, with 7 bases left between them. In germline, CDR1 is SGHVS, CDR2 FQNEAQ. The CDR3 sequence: CASSSRSSYEQYF. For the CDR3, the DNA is TGTGCCAGCAGCTCCAGGAGCTCCTACGAGCAGTACTTC.

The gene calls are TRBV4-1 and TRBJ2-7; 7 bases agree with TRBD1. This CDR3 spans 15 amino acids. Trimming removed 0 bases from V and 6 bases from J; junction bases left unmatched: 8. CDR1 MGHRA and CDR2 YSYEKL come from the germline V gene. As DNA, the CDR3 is TGCGCCAGCAGCCAAGATCAAGGGGGCTTCACCGAGCAGTACTTC. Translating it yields CASSQDQGGFTEQYF.

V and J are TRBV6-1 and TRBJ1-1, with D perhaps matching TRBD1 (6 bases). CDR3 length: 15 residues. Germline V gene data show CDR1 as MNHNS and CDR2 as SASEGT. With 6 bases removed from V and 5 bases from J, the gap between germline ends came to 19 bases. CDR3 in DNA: TGTGCCAGCAGCCTAGACAGGACGCTAGAGACTGAAGCTTTCTTT. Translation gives CASSLDRTLETEAFF.

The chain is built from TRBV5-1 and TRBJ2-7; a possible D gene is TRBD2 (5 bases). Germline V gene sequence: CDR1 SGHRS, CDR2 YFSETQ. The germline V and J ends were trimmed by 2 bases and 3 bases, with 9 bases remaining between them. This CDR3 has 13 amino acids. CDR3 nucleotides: TGCGCCAGCAGCTTTCTCGGGATCTACGAGCAGTACTTC. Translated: CASSFLGIYEQYF. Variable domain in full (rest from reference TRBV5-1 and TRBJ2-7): KAGVTQTPRYLIKTRGQQVTLSCSPISGHRSVSWYQQTPGQGLQFLFEYFSETQRNKGNFPGRFSGRQFSNSRSEMNVSTLELGDSALYLCASSFLGIYEQYFGPGTRLTVT.

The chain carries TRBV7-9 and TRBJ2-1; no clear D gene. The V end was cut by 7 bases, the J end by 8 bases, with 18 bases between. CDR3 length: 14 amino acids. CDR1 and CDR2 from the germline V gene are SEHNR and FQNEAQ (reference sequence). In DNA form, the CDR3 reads TGTGCCAGCACCATATCCCCCCAGATGGATGAGCAGTTCTTC. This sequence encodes CASTISPQMDEQFF. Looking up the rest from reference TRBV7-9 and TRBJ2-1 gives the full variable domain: DTGVSQNPRHKITKRGQNVTFRCDPISEHNRLYWYRQTLGQGPEFLTYFQNEAQLEKSRLLSDRFSAERPKGSFSTLEIQRTEQGDSAMYLCASTISPQMDEQFFGPGTRLTVL.

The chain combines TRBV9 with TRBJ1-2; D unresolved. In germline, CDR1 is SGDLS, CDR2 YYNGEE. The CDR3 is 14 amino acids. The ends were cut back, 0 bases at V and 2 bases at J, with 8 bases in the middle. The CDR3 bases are TGTGCCAGCAGCGTAGACGGAAGGAACTATGGCTACACCTTC. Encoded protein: CASSVDGRNYGYTF.

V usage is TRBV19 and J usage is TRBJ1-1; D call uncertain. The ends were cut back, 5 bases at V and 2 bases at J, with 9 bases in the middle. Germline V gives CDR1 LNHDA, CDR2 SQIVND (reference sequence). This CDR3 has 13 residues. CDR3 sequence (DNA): TGTGCCAGTAGTGTGGGAACTAACACTGAAGCTTTCTTT. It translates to CASSVGTNTEAFF. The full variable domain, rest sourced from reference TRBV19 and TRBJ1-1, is DGGITQSPKYLFRKEGQNVTLSCEQNLNHDAMYWYRQDPGQGLRLIYYSQIVNDFQKGDIAEGYSVSREKKESFPLTVTSAQKNPTAFYLCASSVGTNTEAFFGQGTRLTVV.

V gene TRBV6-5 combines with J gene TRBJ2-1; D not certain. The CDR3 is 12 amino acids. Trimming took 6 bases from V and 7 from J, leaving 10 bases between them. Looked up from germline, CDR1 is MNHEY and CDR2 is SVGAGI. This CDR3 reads CASSPGLNEQFF. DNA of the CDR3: TGTGCCAGCAGCCCCGGGTTAAATGAGCAGTTCTTC.

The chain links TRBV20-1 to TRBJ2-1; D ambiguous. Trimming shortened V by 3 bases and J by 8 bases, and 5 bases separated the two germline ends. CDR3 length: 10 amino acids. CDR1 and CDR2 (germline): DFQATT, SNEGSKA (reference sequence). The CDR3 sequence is CSASSDEQFF. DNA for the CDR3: TGCAGTGCTAGTTCCGATGAGCAGTTCTTC.

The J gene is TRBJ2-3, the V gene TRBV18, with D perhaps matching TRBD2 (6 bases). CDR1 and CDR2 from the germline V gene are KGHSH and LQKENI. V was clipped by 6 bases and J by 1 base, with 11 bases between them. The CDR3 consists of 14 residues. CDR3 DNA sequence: TGTGCCAGCTCGGGGCGGGGCGGCACAGATACGCAGTATTTT. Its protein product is CASSGRGGTDTQYF.

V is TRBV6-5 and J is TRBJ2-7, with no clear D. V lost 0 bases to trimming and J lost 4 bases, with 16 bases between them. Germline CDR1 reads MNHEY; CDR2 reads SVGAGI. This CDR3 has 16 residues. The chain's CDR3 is CASSYSSPGWGYEQYF. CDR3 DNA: TGTGCCAGCAGTTACTCGAGCCCAGGCTGGGGATACGAGCAGTACTTC.

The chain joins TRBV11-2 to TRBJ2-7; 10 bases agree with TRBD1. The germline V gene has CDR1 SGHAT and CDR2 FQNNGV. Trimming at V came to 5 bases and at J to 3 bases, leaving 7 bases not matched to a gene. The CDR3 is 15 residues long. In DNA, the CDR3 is TGTGCCAGCAGCCGAGGGACAGGGGCCGGCTACGAGCAGTACTTC. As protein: CASSRGTGAGYEQYF. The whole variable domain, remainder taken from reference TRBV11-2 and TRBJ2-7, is EAGVAQSPRYKIIEKRQSVAFWCNPISGHATLYWYQQILGQGPKLLIQFQNNGVVDDSQLPKDRFSAERLKGVDSTLKIQPAKLEDSAVYLCASSRGTGAGYEQYFGPGTRLTVT.

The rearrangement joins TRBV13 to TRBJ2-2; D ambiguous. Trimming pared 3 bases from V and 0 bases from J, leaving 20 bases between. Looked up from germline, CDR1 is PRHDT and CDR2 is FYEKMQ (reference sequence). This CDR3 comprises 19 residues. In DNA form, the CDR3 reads TGTGCCAGCAGCTTCCGCTCGATGTCTCCCCACGCGAACACCGGGGAGCTGTTTTTT. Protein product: CASSFRSMSPHANTGELFF.

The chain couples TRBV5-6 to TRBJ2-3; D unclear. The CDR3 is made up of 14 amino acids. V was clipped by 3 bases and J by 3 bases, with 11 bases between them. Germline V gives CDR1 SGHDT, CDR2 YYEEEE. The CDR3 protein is CASSSNYWTDTQYF. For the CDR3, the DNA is TGTGCCAGCAGCTCTAATTATTGGACAGATACGCAGTATTTT.

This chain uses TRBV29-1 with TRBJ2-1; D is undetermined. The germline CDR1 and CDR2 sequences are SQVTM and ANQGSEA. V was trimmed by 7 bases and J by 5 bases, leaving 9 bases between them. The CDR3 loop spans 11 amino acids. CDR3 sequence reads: CSASPNNEQFF. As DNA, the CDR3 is TGCAGCGCATCCCCCAACAATGAGCAGTTCTTC.

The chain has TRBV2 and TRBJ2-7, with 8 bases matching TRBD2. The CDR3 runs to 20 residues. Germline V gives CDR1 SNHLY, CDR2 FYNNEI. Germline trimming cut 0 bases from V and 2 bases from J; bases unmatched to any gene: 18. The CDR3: CASSEAGWREETFTTYEQYF. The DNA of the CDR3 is TGTGCCAGCAGTGAAGCGGGATGGCGGGAGGAAACGTTTACTACCTACGAGCAGTACTTC.

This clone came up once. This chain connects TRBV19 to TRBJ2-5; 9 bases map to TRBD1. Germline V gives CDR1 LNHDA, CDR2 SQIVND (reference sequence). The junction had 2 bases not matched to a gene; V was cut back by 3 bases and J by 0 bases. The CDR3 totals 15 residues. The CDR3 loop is CASSMTGGYQETQYF. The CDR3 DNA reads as TGTGCCAGTAGTATGACAGGGGGGTACCAAGAGACCCAGTACTTC.

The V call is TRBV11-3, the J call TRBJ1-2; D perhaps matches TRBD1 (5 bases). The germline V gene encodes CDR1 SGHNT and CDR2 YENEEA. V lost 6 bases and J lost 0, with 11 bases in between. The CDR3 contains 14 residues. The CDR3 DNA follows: TGTGCCAGCAGTTCGACAGCGTCTAACTATGGCTACACCTTC. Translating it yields CASSSTASNYGYTF.

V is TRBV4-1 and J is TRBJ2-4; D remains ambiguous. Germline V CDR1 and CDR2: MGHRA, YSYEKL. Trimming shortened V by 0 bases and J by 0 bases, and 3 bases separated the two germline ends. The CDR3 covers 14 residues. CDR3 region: CASSQDQAKNIQYF. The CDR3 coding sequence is TGCGCCAGCAGCCAAGATCAAGCCAAAAACATTCAGTACTTC.

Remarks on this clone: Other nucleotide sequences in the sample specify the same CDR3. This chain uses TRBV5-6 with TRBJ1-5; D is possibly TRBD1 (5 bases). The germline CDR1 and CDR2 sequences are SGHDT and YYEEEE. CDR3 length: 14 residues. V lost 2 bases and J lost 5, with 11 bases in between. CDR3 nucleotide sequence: TGTGCCAGCAGCTTTGGCCAGGGTCATCAGCCCCAGCATTTT. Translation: CASSFGQGHQPQHF. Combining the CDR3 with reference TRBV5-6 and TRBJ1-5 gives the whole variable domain DAGVTQSPTHLIKTRGQQVTLRCSPKSGHDTVSWYQQALGQGPQFIFQYYEEEERQRGNFPDRFSGHQFPNYSSELNVNALLLGDSALYLCASSFGQGHQPQHFGDGTRLSIL.

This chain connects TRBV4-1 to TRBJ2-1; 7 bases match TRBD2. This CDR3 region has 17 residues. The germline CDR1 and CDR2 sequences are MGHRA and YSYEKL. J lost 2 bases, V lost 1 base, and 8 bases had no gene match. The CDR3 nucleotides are TGCGCCAGCAGCCAAGGTGGAATAGCGGGCCCCTACAATGAGCAGTTCTTC. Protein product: CASSQGGIAGPYNEQFF.

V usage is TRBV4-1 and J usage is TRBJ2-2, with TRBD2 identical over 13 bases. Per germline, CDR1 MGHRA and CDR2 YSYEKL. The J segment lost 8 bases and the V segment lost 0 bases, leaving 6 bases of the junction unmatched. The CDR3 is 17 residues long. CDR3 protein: CASSQDPPGLAGGELFF. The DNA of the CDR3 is TGCGCCAGCAGCCAAGACCCCCCGGGACTAGCGGGAGGGGAGCTGTTTTTT.